These 4 T cell receptor beta chains came from one sample sequenced in a study of Graves' ophthalmopathy and Graves' hyperthyroidism. Amplification targeted the TCR beta CDR3 regions, with RNA transcripts as the source material. Amplification began with first-round RT-PCR using HTBI primers, then second-round multiplex PCR was performed. MiXCR, run by TCRdb on the multiplex PCR reads, gives a single entry per CDR3 protein. Among about 57,000 distinct CDR3 sequences listed, under 55% were seen once. The sequenced material came from peripheral blood. These receptors originate from an adult woman with Graves' ophthalmopathy.

The chain recombines TRBV19 with TRBJ1-2, with D maybe TRBD1 (5 bases). Germline V gives CDR1 LNHDA, CDR2 SQIVND (reference sequence). The CDR3 loop spans 14 amino acids. Trimming stripped 5 bases from V and 3 bases from J, with 13 bases between. The CDR3 coding sequence is TGTGCCAGTAGTGATCCTACAGGCCACTATGGCTACACCTTC. It translates to CASSDPTGHYGYTF.

This clonotype came up once. An end of the junction differs from the germline gene, which may be a read error. The chain links TRBV7-3 to TRBJ1-2; 8 bases fit TRBD1. The germline V gene encodes CDR1 SGHTA and CDR2 FQGTGA. This CDR3 is built from 16 residues. The CDR3 DNA is TGTGCCAGCAACTTAACGGCCGGGACAGGTTTGGATGGCTACACCTTC. Encoded protein: CASNLTAGTGLDGYTF.

The J gene is TRBJ2-5, the V gene TRBV7-9, with D tentatively TRBD2 (6 bases). The germline V gene encodes CDR1 SEHNR and CDR2 FQNEAQ (reference sequence). The CDR3 has 14 amino acids. The CDR3 here is CASARGGTGETQYF. DNA of the CDR3: TGTGCAAGTGCCCGGGGAGGCACCGGGGAGACCCAGTACTTC.

This clonotype came up many times. The CDR3 sequence: CASSLRQENNYGYTF. Written as DNA, the CDR3 is TGTGCCAGCAGCTTGAGACAGGAGAACAACTATGGCTACACCTTC. The chain combines TRBV5-8 with TRBJ1-2; the D gene is possibly TRBD1 (6 bases). Germline CDR1 and CDR2: SGHTS and YDEGEE. The CDR3 contains 15 residues. V dropped 1 base and J dropped 2 bases, with 12 bases sitting between them.